These 13 T cell receptor beta chains originate from one sample sequenced in a study of blood T cell repertoires in COVID-19. TCRdb's copy holds only in-frame clones and misses some; the assay was immunoSEQ multiplex PCR. The repertoire has 350,000 to 400,000 clones, roughly 87% of them found once; the top ten carry 2.5% to 3%. Material: PBMCs or T cells enriched from blood (not recorded which). The receptors stem from a woman aged 30 to 39 who had recovered from COVID-19.

The gene calls are TRBV3-1 (or the pseudogene TRBV3-2) and TRBJ2-5; 7 bases are shared with TRBD2. The CDR3 runs to 16 residues. J gave up 2 bases and V 5 bases, and 11 bases lay outside the gene matches. The germline V gene has CDR1 LGHDT and CDR2 YNNKEL (reference sequence). CDR3: CASSFERGRGQETQYF. CDR3 DNA: TGTGCCAGCAGCTTCGAGCGGGGACGGGGTCAAGAGACCCAGTACTTC.

CDR3: CATSDPGTSGGFYEQYF. In DNA form, the CDR3 reads TGTGCCACCAGTGATCCAGGGACTAGCGGGGGATTCTACGAGCAGTACTTC. The chain joins TRBV24-1 to TRBJ2-7; 14 nucleotides agree with TRBD2. Per germline, CDR1 KGHDR and CDR2 SFDVKD. The CDR3 is made up of 17 amino acids. V lost 3 bases, J lost 3 bases, and 6 bases stayed unmatched.

This clone showed up just once. This chain uses TRBV7-9 with TRBJ1-2, with D uncertain. This CDR3 has 13 residues. CDR1 is SEHNR and CDR2 is FQNEAQ in the germline V gene (reference sequence). V was pared by 3 bases and J by 4 bases, with 9 bases between. DNA of the CDR3: TGTGCCAGCAGCTTCGGGGAGGCCTATGGCTACACCTTC. This encodes CASSFGEAYGYTF.

J is TRBJ1-4 and V is TRBV19; D is unresolved. Germline assignment: CDR1 LNHDA and CDR2 SQIVND (reference sequence). Trimming took off 3 bases at V and 7 bases at J, with 12 bases between the two ends. The CDR3 totals 14 residues. The CDR3 here is CASSISIFGEKLFF. CDR3 nucleotide sequence: TGTGCCAGTAGTATTTCAATTTTCGGTGAAAAACTGTTTTTT.

A remark on this clone: The sample contains more than one DNA sequence encoding this CDR3. The J gene is TRBJ2-5, the V gene TRBV18; 14 bases are a match to TRBD2. The CDR3 extends over 16 amino acids. The V segment lost 6 bases and the J segment 0 bases; nucleotides outside the gene matches: 3. CDR1 and CDR2 (germline): KGHSH, LQKENI. For the CDR3, the DNA is TGTGCCAGCTCCCCGACTAGCGGGGGGGACCAAGAGACCCAGTACTTC. This codes for CASSPTSGGDQETQYF.

The chain carries TRBV27 and TRBJ1-6, with D maybe TRBD1 (6 bases). Between the trimmed V and J ends, which lost 5 bases and 5 bases, there was a span of 13 bases. Germline lookup yields CDR1 MNHEY and CDR2 SMNVEV (reference sequence). The CDR3 sequence is 15 residues long. In DNA form, the CDR3 reads TGTGCCAGCAGTCCGCTAACAGGGAATAATTCACCCCTCCACTTT. This gives the protein CASSPLTGNNSPLHF.

V usage is TRBV6-5 and J usage is TRBJ1-4; perhaps TRBD1 as D (5 bases). The CDR3 sequence is 13 residues long. Trimming shortened V by 9 bases and J by 8 bases, and 16 bases separated the two germline ends. CDR1 is MNHEY, CDR2 SVGAGI, per germline. The CDR3: CASGTQRREKLFF. The CDR3 DNA reads as TGTGCCAGTGGGACTCAAAGGCGGGAAAAACTGTTTTTT.

The chain combines TRBV5-6 with TRBJ1-1, with a possible D match to TRBD1 (5 bases). Germline V gene data show CDR1 as SGHDT and CDR2 as YYEEEE. Between the trimmed V and J ends, which lost 6 bases and 3 bases, there was a span of 15 bases. The CDR3 is 14 amino acids. As DNA, the CDR3 is TGTGCCAGCAAAACCGGGGGAGGGGACACTGAAGCTTTCTTT. This encodes CASKTGGGDTEAFF.

The rearrangement links TRBV9 to TRBJ1-4; 8 nucleotides match TRBD1. The CDR3 has 18 amino acids. Trimming at V came to 0 bases and at J to 1 base, leaving 8 bases not matched to a gene. The V gene's germline CDR1 is SGDLS and CDR2 YYNGEE. The CDR3 spells CASSVDAGGFITNEKLFF. CDR3 DNA: TGTGCCAGCAGCGTAGACGCAGGGGGCTTTATAACTAATGAAAAACTGTTTTTT.

V gene TRBV2 combines with J gene TRBJ2-2, with TRBD2 identical over 15 bases. CDR1 and CDR2 (germline): SNHLY, FYNNEI. This CDR3 comprises 20 residues. The V segment lost 5 bases and the J segment 3 bases; nucleotides outside the gene matches: 13. CDR3 region: CASSYSMGLAGGRYTGELFF. CDR3 nucleotide sequence: TGTGCCAGCAGTTACAGCATGGGACTAGCGGGAGGAAGGTACACCGGGGAGCTGTTTTTT.

This clone was seen a few times. The J gene is TRBJ2-7, the V gene TRBV28; 8 nucleotides line up with TRBD1. CDR3 length equals 14 residues. Per germline, CDR1 MDHEN and CDR2 SYDVKM. V shed 6 bases, J shed 6 bases, and the junction held 10 bases outside the gene matches. For the CDR3, the DNA is TGTGCCAGCAGGCCCCCCAGGGGGCAAGGCGAGCAGTACTTC. Translated: CASRPPRGQGEQYF.

In its sample, this clone was seen once. V is TRBV9 and J is TRBJ2-3; tentatively, D is TRBD2 (5 bases). Germline V lookup: CDR1 SGDLS, CDR2 YYNGEE. The V and J ends lost 2 bases and 3 bases respectively, with 16 bases between them. CDR3 size: 16 residues. DNA for the CDR3: TGTGCCAGCAGCGTGGAAAGCGGATTACATACAGATACGCAGTATTTT. Protein sequence: CASSVESGLHTDTQYF.

This clone has only one observation. The chain carries TRBV7-2 and TRBJ1-2, with 10 bases matching TRBD1. This CDR3 has 16 residues. CDR1 and CDR2 from the germline V gene are SGHTA and FQGNSA. V trimming: 2 bases; J trimming: 4 bases; junction bases outside the gene matches: 7. The chain's CDR3 is CASSLRQGASSYGYTF. The CDR3 nucleotides read TGTGCCAGCAGCTTAAGACAGGGGGCGAGTAGCTATGGCTACACCTTC.